This passage covers 25 T cell receptor beta chains from one sample sequenced in a study of T cell repertoires in cytomegalovirus infection. TCRdb recomputed calls from the reads with MiXCR, one row per CDR3 protein. The sample consists of about 830,000 distinct CDR3 sequences, approximately 32% of them appearing once. The antigens of these receptors remain unknown. Sequences were derived from cultured CD8+ T cells from PBMCs, sampled from culture after CMV antigen stimulation. These receptors were obtained from a human donor in good health (CMV status not recorded). Some clones in this sample may be carry-over from other donors' samples.

V gene TRBV29-1 combines with J gene TRBJ1-1, with 7 positions matching TRBD1. The CDR3 covers 15 residues. In germline, CDR1 is SQVTM, CDR2 ANQGSEA. Germline trimming cut 4 bases from V and 3 bases from J; bases unmatched to any gene: 11. CDR3 loop: CSVGAIRDRDTEAFF. The CDR3 region has the DNA TGCAGCGTTGGGGCGATCCGGGACAGAGACACTGAAGCTTTCTTT.

The rearrangement joins TRBV28 to TRBJ1-2; 9 bases fit TRBD1. Germline CDR1 reads MDHEN; CDR2 reads SYDVKM. The V gene end was trimmed by 4 bases and the J gene end by 0 bases; junction bases not matched to a gene: 6. This CDR3 region has 16 residues. The CDR3 bases are TGTGCCAGCAGTTCTTGGACAGGGGAACCTAACTATGGCTACACCTTC. The encoded protein is CASSSWTGEPNYGYTF.

The chain recombines TRBV6-4 with TRBJ2-1, with 10 bases fitting TRBD2. The CDR3 runs 19 residues. Germline CDR1 reads MRHNA; CDR2 reads SNTAGT. V trimming: 4 bases; J trimming: 3 bases; junction bases outside the gene matches: 15. This CDR3 is CASSARSGGEINLYNEQFF. The CDR3 DNA sequence: TGTGCCAGCAGTGCCCGGAGCGGGGGGGAAATAAACCTCTACAATGAGCAGTTCTTC.

The genes are TRBV7-8 and TRBJ2-1, with 8 bases aligning to TRBD1. Germline trimming cut 5 bases from V and 4 bases from J; bases unmatched to any gene: 7. Germline CDR1 and CDR2: SGHVS and FQNEAQ. The CDR3 length is 15 residues. CDR3 coding DNA: TGTGCCAGCAGCGCCCTACAGGGGGAATACAATGAGCAGTTCTTC. This gives the protein CASSALQGEYNEQFF.

This clonotype was observed at least ten times. The V gene is TRBV7-2, the J gene TRBJ2-7; D is unresolved. The CDR3 contains 16 residues. Trimming took off 2 bases at V and 5 bases at J, with 19 bases between the two ends. Germline CDR1 reads SGHTA; CDR2 reads FQGNSA. In DNA form, the CDR3 reads TGTGCCAGCAGCTTATTGGCGGCGGCCCTCCCCGACGAGCAGTACGTC. Encoded protein: CASSLLAAALPDEQYV.

The chain recombines TRBV29-1 with TRBJ2-1; no definite D call. V was pared by 8 bases and J by 2 bases, with 16 bases between. CDR1 and CDR2 (germline): SQVTM, ANQGSEA. The CDR3 totals 14 residues. Here the CDR3 reads CSNLRAPTYNEQFF. The CDR3 nucleotides are TGCAGCAACCTAAGGGCGCCCACCTACAATGAGCAGTTCTTC.

This clonotype was observed a handful of times. The V and J genes are TRBV12-3 or TRBV12-4 and TRBJ2-5; D may correspond to TRBD1 or TRBD2 (5 bases each). The length of the CDR3 is 12 residues. Trimming cost V 8 bases and J 2 bases, with 9 bases left between them. The CDR3 DNA reads TGTGCCAGCGGGGACCCTCAAGAGACCCAGTACTTC. Protein product: CASGDPQETQYF.

This sequence joins TRBV11-1 and TRBJ1-1; D is undetermined. The CDR3 sequence is 15 residues long. Germline V lookup: CDR1 SGHAT, CDR2 FQDESV (reference sequence). Trimming pared 4 bases from V and 2 bases from J, leaving 14 bases between. The CDR3 nucleotides read TGTGCCAGCAGCTACGCCGGGCCGACCAACACTGAAGCTTTCTTT. Translating gives CASSYAGPTNTEAFF.

With regard to this clonotype: A junction end diverges from the germline sequence, so it may reflect a read error. The chain recombines TRBV2 with TRBJ2-1; no definite D call. The CDR3 totals 11 residues. Per the germline V gene, CDR1 is SNHLY and CDR2 is FYNNEI. The CDR3 spells CVSSEWLEQFF. The CDR3 nucleotides are TGTGTCAGCAGTGAATGGCTTGAGCAGTTCTTC.

This chain uses TRBV12-3 or TRBV12-4 with TRBJ2-3; 8 bases agree with TRBD2. Trimming removed 5 bases from V and 2 bases from J; junction bases left unmatched: 6. CDR3 length: 15 residues. The CDR3 bases are TGTGCCAGCAGTCAAACGGGGGGGACCACAGATACGCAGTATTTT. This encodes CASSQTGGTTDTQYF.

As regards this clonotype: The germline gene is not matched at one end of the junction; a read error may be the cause. The chain links TRBV28 to TRBJ1-5; D is ambiguous. Germline V gene data show CDR1 as MDHEN and CDR2 as SYDVKM. The length of the CDR3 is 11 residues. The CDR3 loop reads CASSKNQLQHF. In nucleotides, the CDR3 is TGTGCCAGCAGCAAAAATCAGCTCCAGCATTTT.

In this sample, this clonotype turned up a few times. The chain couples TRBV7-9 to TRBJ1-3, with TRBD1 matching 7 bases. The CDR3 has 16 residues. The trim removed 6 bases at V and 0 bases at J, leaving 8 bases unmatched. Germline values: CDR1 SEHNR, CDR2 FQNEAQ (reference sequence). In DNA form, the CDR3 reads TGTGCCAGCAGGTCCGGGACAGACCTCTCTGGAAACACCATATATTTT. Residues: CASRSGTDLSGNTIYF.

The chain carries TRBV4-1 and TRBJ2-1; D unclear. CDR3 length: 16 amino acids. Trimming removed 1 base from V and 5 bases from J, with 15 bases in between. Germline V gene sequence: CDR1 MGHRA, CDR2 YSYEKL. DNA of the CDR3: TGCGCCAGCAGCCAAGGGCGAAGTAGAAGTCACAATGAGCAGTTCTTC. Its translation: CASSQGRSRSHNEQFF.

The chain combines TRBV20-1 with TRBJ2-1; 7 bases agree with TRBD2. The CDR3 covers 16 residues. The germline V gene encodes CDR1 DFQATT and CDR2 SNEGSKA (reference sequence). With V trimmed by 6 bases and J by 3 bases, 14 bases remained unmatched. Here the CDR3 reads CSATFPGGPFYNEQFF. The DNA of the CDR3 is TGCAGTGCCACTTTCCCGGGGGGACCGTTCTACAATGAGCAGTTCTTC.

V usage is TRBV15 and J usage is TRBJ2-1; TRBD1 matches 7 bases. V was clipped by 4 bases and J by 6 bases; unmatched bases: 6. CDR3 length: 14 residues. Germline V gene data show CDR1 as LNHNV and CDR2 as YYDKDF (reference sequence). CDR3 nucleotides: TGTGCCACCAGCACCACGCCAGGGGGCAATGAGCAGTTCTTC. Translating gives CATSTTPGGNEQFF.

The rearrangement uses TRBV15 and TRBJ2-1; possible D gene TRBD2, 5 bases. This CDR3 comprises 15 residues. Trimming shortened V by 0 bases and J by 4 bases, and 10 bases separated the two germline ends. CDR1 is LNHNV and CDR2 is YYDKDF in the germline V gene (reference sequence). This chain's CDR3 is CATSRDKGLYNEQFF. CDR3 nucleotide sequence: TGTGCCACCAGCAGAGATAAAGGACTTTACAATGAGCAGTTCTTC.

The V gene is TRBV6-1, the J gene TRBJ2-5; D might be TRBD2 (6 bases). Trimming removed 0 bases from V and 5 bases from J, with 13 bases in between. CDR1 is MNHNS and CDR2 is SASEGT in the germline V gene. The CDR3 sequence is 15 residues long. CDR3 nucleotide sequence: TGTGCCAGCAGTGAAGCGCCGGGGGTCAGGGAGACCCAGTACTTC. Its protein is CASSEAPGVRETQYF.

V is TRBV2 and J is TRBJ2-5; D may match TRBD1 or TRBD2 (5 bases each). Germline CDR1 reads SNHLY; CDR2 reads FYNNEI. The CDR3 spans 14 residues. V was trimmed by 3 bases and J by 5 bases, leaving 13 bases between them. The CDR3 DNA sequence: TGTGCCAGCAGTGAGACACGGGGCGGGGAGACCCAGTACTTC. Translated, it gives CASSETRGGETQYF.

This clonotype was observed many times. The chain has TRBV7-2 and TRBJ1-1, with 7 bases aligning to TRBD1. Germline V CDR1 and CDR2: SGHTA, FQGNSA. V was pared by 4 bases and J by 3 bases, with 17 bases of the junction left unmatched. CDR3 length: 18 amino acids. The CDR3 DNA reads TGTGCCAGCAGCTCCCGACAGGGAGAGATACCCATGTACACTGAAGCTTTCTTT. Amino acid sequence: CASSSRQGEIPMYTEAFF.

This chain connects TRBV6-5 to TRBJ2-1; D is possibly TRBD1 or TRBD2 (5 bases each). V lost 2 bases, J lost 8 bases, and 25 bases lay in between. From germline, CDR1 is MNHEY and CDR2 SVGAGI. The CDR3 consists of 18 residues. The CDR3 is CASSYLPPGDVKGDEQFF. The CDR3 DNA reads TGTGCCAGCAGTTACCTCCCCCCTGGGGACGTCAAAGGGGATGAGCAGTTCTTC.

The genes are TRBV7-9 and TRBJ2-4, with D hard to call. Trimming removed 3 bases from V and 7 bases from J, with 19 bases in between. CDR3 length: 16 residues. Germline CDR1 reads SEHNR; CDR2 reads FQNEAQ (reference sequence). CDR3 bases: TGTGCCAGCAGCTTTCCCAGCAAAGAATTGAGGAACATTCAGTACTTC. Protein product: CASSFPSKELRNIQYF.

This clonotype was counted only a few times. The rearrangement joins TRBV12-3 or TRBV12-4 to TRBJ2-3; TRBD2 agrees at 8 bases. Unmatched junction bases numbered 11, after V lost 6 bases and J lost 0 bases. The CDR3 runs to 17 residues. CDR3 coding DNA: TGTGCCAGCAGCCCTCCCCCGGGACTAGGAAGCACAGATACGCAGTATTTT. This encodes CASSPPPGLGSTDTQYF.

Of note for this clonotype: An end of the junction differs from the germline gene, which may be a read error. The CDR3, as DNA: TGCGCCAGCAGCCAAATGGAGGGGCACAATCAGCCACAGCATTTT. Its translation is CASSQMEGHNQPQHF. J is TRBJ1-5 and V is TRBV4-1, with D tentatively TRBD1 (5 bases). Germline CDR1 reads MGHRA; CDR2 reads YSYEKL. CDR3 length equals 15 residues.

The chain joins TRBV15 to TRBJ2-2, with unresolved D. The CDR3 is 14 residues long. Trimming removed 5 bases at V and 1 base at J, with 8 bases between. The germline V gene encodes CDR1 LNHNV and CDR2 YYDKDF (reference sequence). The CDR3 coding sequence is TGTGCCACCAGCGGGCCCGAGAACACCGGGGAGCTGTTTTTT. Translating gives CATSGPENTGELFF.

Only a few counts were recorded for this clonotype. The chain recombines TRBV5-6 with TRBJ2-1; 12 bases are a match to TRBD2. V was clipped by 5 bases and J by 7 bases; unmatched bases: 4. CDR3 length equals 14 residues. Germline CDR1 reads SGHDT; CDR2 reads YYEEEE. The CDR3 DNA follows: TGTGCCAGCAGGCCTAGCGGGGGGGCAAATGAGCAGTTCTTC. This codes for CASRPSGGANEQFF.